Listed below are T cell receptor beta chains from one sample, sequenced in a study of T cells in Graves' hyperthyroidism and ophthalmopathy. Each CDR3 protein is one row after TCRdb ran MiXCR on the multiplex PCR reads. The profile shows hundreds of thousands of distinct CDR3 sequences, over 11% of them singletons. Sequenced sample: blood. These TCRs come from a woman in her thirties with Graves' hyperthyroidism. Both conserved end residues are part of each CDR3. D genes are given only for firm matches. Size values are once, few and many counts, or a class for expanded clones, and some rows have none.

TGTGCCAGCATTGTTAAGCGAGCTGCGTCCAACTATGGCTACACCTTC	CASIVKRAASNYGYTF	-	TRBV11-2	TRBJ1-2	-
TGCGCCAGCAGTGCCGGGACTAGCGACTCCTACGAGCAGTACTTC	CASSAGTSDSYEQYF	-	TRBV10-1	TRBJ2-7	TRBD2
TGTGCCAGCACGAGAAAGGGATATAGCAATCAGCCCCAGCATTTT	CASTRKGYSNQPQHF	many	TRBV27	TRBJ1-5	-
TGTGCCAGCAATTTGGGGTACGGTCAGCCCCAGCATTTT	CASNLGYGQPQHF	many	TRBV2	TRBJ1-5	-
TGTGCCTGGAGCGATAGCGGGAGAGGCACAGATACGCAGTATTTT	CAWSDSGRGTDTQYF	-	TRBV30	TRBJ2-3	TRBD2
TGTGCCAGCAGTGAATCGAGGTTAGCTTTCTTT	CASSESRLAFF	few	TRBV6-1	TRBJ1-1	-
TGTGCCAGCAGTTACTCCAGACAGGGGGCAAATCAGCCCCAGCATTTT	CASSYSRQGANQPQHF	-	TRBV6-2/TRBV6-3	TRBJ1-5	TRBD1
TGTGCCAGCAGTCGACCCATGGTTCAGCCCCAGCATTTT	CASSRPMVQPQHF	-	TRBV28	TRBJ1-5	-
TGTGCCAGCAGACCGACTAGCGGGAGCTCCGGGGAGCTGTTTTTT	CASRPTSGSSGELFF	many	TRBV28	TRBJ2-2	TRBD2
TGTGCCAGCTCTCAAAACCTACAGGGTATGAACACTGAAGCTTTCTTT	CASSQNLQGMNTEAFF	many	TRBV18	TRBJ1-1	-
TGTGCCAGCAGAACAGAAAATTCACCCCTCCACTTT	CASRTENSPLHF	few	TRBV25-1	TRBJ1-6	-
TGTGCTAGCAGCTTACCAGTAGCGGGAATCTACGAGCAGTACTTC	CASSLPVAGIYEQYF	-	TRBV7-7	TRBJ2-7	TRBD2
TGTGCCCGTCGAGCGGACGACAATGGCTACACCTTC	CARRADDNGYTF	many	TRBV2	TRBJ1-2	-
TGTGCCAGCAGCCCCGCCGGGGGGACTCCACAAGAGACCCAGTACTTC	CASSPAGGTPQETQYF	once	TRBV28	TRBJ2-5	TRBD2
TGTGCCAGCAGCTTGGTTTCTAGCGGGAGTACCTACGAGCAGTACTTC	CASSLVSSGSTYEQYF	-	TRBV5-6	TRBJ2-7	TRBD2
TGTGCCAGCAGATTATTTAGCGGGAGCCCCCAGGAGACCCAGTACTTC	CASRLFSGSPQETQYF	-	TRBV6-9	TRBJ2-5	TRBD2
TGTGCCAGCAGCCGTGGGGGGAGCAATGAGCAGTTCTTC	CASSRGGSNEQFF	few	TRBV9	TRBJ2-1	-
TGTGCCAGCAGCTTAGCCAGGGACGGATTACCGAGGGAGCAGTACTTC	CASSLARDGLPREQYF	many	TRBV11-2	TRBJ2-7	-
TGTGCCAGCAGTCAGGACAGGGGAGGCAATCAGCCCCAGCATTTT	CASSQDRGGNQPQHF	many	TRBV3-1	TRBJ1-5	TRBD1
TGTGCCAGCAGTGTTACGGGGGCGGCTTTCTTT	CASSVTGAAFF	many	TRBV2	TRBJ1-1	-
TGTGCCAGCAGTTTCCTGTCAGACAATATCTTCAACTATGGCTACACCTTC	CASSFLSDNIFNYGYTF	many	TRBV28	TRBJ1-2	-
TGTGCCAGCACCCAGGACAGAATGAACACTGAAGCTTTCTTT	CASTQDRMNTEAFF	many	TRBV11-1	TRBJ1-1	-
TGTGCCAGTCAGCGTCGCGATACGCAGTATTTT	CASQRRDTQYF	-	TRBV12-3/TRBV12-4	TRBJ2-3	-